The entry below describes one T cell receptor (beta chain). The data were produced by immunoSEQ multiplex PCR, yet TCRdb's version contains in-frame clones alone and is incomplete. This sample has around 270,000 clones, with 70% to 90% found just once. Symptom resolution, clearance, or two negative PCRs marked the recovered donors of Cohort 3. Germline V gene sequence: CDR1 SNHLY, CDR2 FYNNEI. The CDR3 covers 12 residues. V was shortened by 2 bases and J by 1 base, with 2 bases between the two germline ends. The data derive from a study of blood T cell repertoires in COVID-19. The chain recombines TRBV2 with TRBJ1-1; D not certain. Sequencing input: PBMCs or T cells enriched from blood (not recorded which). This TCR came from a woman aged 30 to 39 who had recovered from COVID-19. CDR3 nucleotides: TGTGCCAGCAGTGAACAGAACACTGAAGCTTTCTTT. The encoded protein is CASSEQNTEAFF.